This T cell receptor (beta chain) was recorded in a study of CXCR3-negative and CXCR3-positive naive CD8 T cells (dated by TCRdb to about 2019). The study in broad terms: In total, about 150 million TRB reads were obtained, which works out to roughly 1.5 +/- 0.3 million reads per library. Diversity and physicochemical repertoire analyses were performed on about eleven donors pooled from two independent experiments. The TRBV-TRBJ cluster analysis covered naive subsets from a handful of donors and memory cells from 3 donors.

Sequencing used a NextSeq 550. The Human TCR Profiling Kit (MiLaboratory) was used to prepare UMI-labeled 5' RACE TRB cDNA libraries. cDNA synthesis used the entire amount of extracted RNA, and PCR amplification then used the entire amount of cDNA produced. The libraries were made side by side, with each library going through the same number of PCR cycles. As for how the authors treated the data: With a minimum of two reads required per UMI, MIGEC and MiXCR pulled out about 50,000 +/- 10,000 unique UMI-labeled TRB cDNA molecules from each library. On average, each library contained approximately 40,000 +/- 10,000 functional in-frame TRB CDR3 nucleotide clonotypes without stop codons. After each sample was downsampled to 5000 UMI-labeled TRB molecules, VDJtools was used to calculate diversity metrics such as normalized Shannon-Wiener and Chao1. Clonotype-size-weighted physicochemical properties of the central five CDR3 residues (interaction energy, strength, volume and Kidera factor 4) were computed in VDJtools. Based on TCRdb reprocessing of the reads, there is one entry per CDR3 protein sequence, and DNA is missing. The V and J calls and clone size come from TCRdb's table, not from the authors' own analysis. The table kept for this sample lists roughly 120,000 distinct CDR3 sequences. The ten largest clones take up 0.5% to 0.75% of the sample.

On this clonotype itself: The target of this receptor is not known.

For each CD8+ T cell subset, flow sorting was done in triplicate, and 310,000 or so cells per subset went directly into RLT lysis buffer. To keep memory contaminants out, a stringent definition of naive CD8+ T cells was applied: CD45RO-CCR7+CD27+CD95-. Peripheral blood mononuclear cells were isolated from buffy coats by standard density gradient centrifugation. Naive CXCR3-negative and CXCR3-positive CD8+ T cells were flow-sorted using a FACSAria III. An RNeasy Mini Kit was used to extract total RNA from the sorted cells. Findings and caveats that apply to the study as a whole: Comparably high repertoire diversity was found in both naive subsets, whereas much lower repertoire diversity was found in memory CD8+ T cells. Because surface CD5, which is linked to self-reactivity in mice, was comparable between the naive subsets, TCR interaction strength was also inferred from the physicochemical properties of TRB CDR3s. Similar TRBV-TRBJ usage was shown by naive CXCR3-negative and CXCR3-positive cells from the same donor, whereas distinct patterns were shown by memory cells. CXCR3 expression partially decreased after cryopreservation, so most assays used freshly isolated PBMCs. Compared with CXCR3-negative naive cells, CXCR3-positive naive cells had TRB CDR3s with higher hydrophobicity (lower Kidera factor 4), lower energy, and higher strength and volume indices.

Counted from cysteine to phenylalanine, this CDR3 has 13 amino acids. DNA for this receptor is not on file. Sequences SQVTM (CDR1) and ANQGSEA (CDR2) are obtained from the germline V gene. Here the chain combines TRBV29-1 and TRBJ2-1; as DNA is missing, the TRBD2 call by TCRdb cannot be tested. The sequence was collected from a human donor in good health. Some clones in this sample may be carry-over from other donors' samples. Sequencing was carried out using naive CXCR3+ CD8+ T cells from blood. The sample's cell subset or site label, decoded: CD45RO-CCR7+CD27+CD95- naive CD8+ T cells expressing CXCR3 (TNR3+). The CDR3 protein: CSVGASGPNEQFF.